Shown below are 28 T cell receptor beta chains from a single sample sequenced in a study of blood T cell repertoires in COVID-19. Clones were sequenced by immunoSEQ multiplex PCR, and TCRdb holds only the in-frame ones, with some missing. Of 250,000 or so clones in the sample, approximately 86% were seen once. The sample comprised peripheral blood. The receptors were sampled from a man older than 75 with acute or convalescent COVID-19.

This chain links TRBV10-3 with TRBJ2-7; 8 nucleotides align to TRBD2. The ends lost 2 bases at V and 0 bases at J; junction bases unmatched: 3. Germline CDR1 ENHRY, CDR2 SYGVKD. The CDR3 extends over 15 amino acids. CDR3 in amino acids: CAISEGGRSSYEQYF. In DNA, the CDR3 is TGTGCCATCAGTGAGGGCGGGAGGAGCTCCTACGAGCAGTACTTC.

The chain couples TRBV9 to TRBJ2-5, with 8 bases matching TRBD2. V lost 0 bases to trimming and J lost 7 bases; unmatched junction nucleotides: 8. The CDR3 loop spans 15 amino acids. Germline V gene lookup returns CDR1 SGDLS and CDR2 YYNGEE. The CDR3 loop reads CASSVEGSGTRTQYF. The CDR3 region has the DNA TGTGCCAGCAGCGTAGAGGGTTCGGGGACTAGGACCCAGTACTTC.

This clone came up once. This chain uses TRBV19 with TRBJ2-1; the match to TRBD2 covers 12 bases. V lost 3 bases and J lost 8; bases outside the gene matches: 8. Germline V gene lookup returns CDR1 LNHDA and CDR2 SQIVND (reference sequence). This CDR3 comprises 16 residues. CDR3 sequence reads: CASSIRTSGERDEQFF. The CDR3 DNA is TGTGCCAGTAGTATCCGGACTAGCGGGGAGCGGGATGAGCAGTTCTTC.

V is TRBV5-8 and J is TRBJ2-5, with TRBD2 matching 9 bases. The junction had 7 bases not matched to a gene; V was cut back by 2 bases and J by 2 bases. There are 16 residues in the CDR3. The germline CDR1 and CDR2 sequences are SGHTS and YDEGEE. CDR3 amino acids: CASSFDRAGGQETQYF. DNA of the CDR3: TGTGCCAGCAGCTTCGATAGAGCGGGGGGACAAGAGACCCAGTACTTC.

The rearrangement links TRBV6-1 to TRBJ1-5; 8 nucleotides agree with TRBD1. CDR3 length: 15 residues. The V and J ends lost 3 bases and 3 bases, in that order; junction bases with no gene match: 4. Per germline, CDR1 MNHNS and CDR2 SASEGT. CDR3 DNA: TGTGCCAGCAGTGAGGGACAGGTTGACAATCAGCCCCAGCATTTT. It codes for CASSEGQVDNQPQHF.

The chain employs TRBV7-9 and TRBJ2-2; 12 bases are shared with TRBD1. The CDR3 is 16 residues long. Trimming cost V 3 bases and J 7 bases; bases outside gene matches: 6. Germline CDR1 SEHNR, CDR2 FQNEAQ (reference sequence). The CDR3 DNA follows: TGTGCCAGCAGCTTCCGGGACAGGGGGCTAGGCGGGGAGCTGTTTTTT. This encodes CASSFRDRGLGGELFF.

This chain connects TRBV28 to TRBJ2-1; TRBD1 might be the D (6 bases). V dropped 5 bases and J dropped 8 bases, with 10 bases sitting between them. The CDR3 runs 12 residues. Germline V CDR1 and CDR2: MDHEN, SYDVKM. The CDR3 nucleotides read TGTGCCAGCAGTAGACAGGATTATGAGCAGTTCTTC. Translating it yields CASSRQDYEQFF.

This clone was detected once. The rearrangement links TRBV7-3 to TRBJ2-1; TRBD1 aligns across 7 bases. The CDR3 is 14 residues long. The germline gives CDR1 SGHTA, CDR2 FQGTGA. V dropped 5 bases and J dropped 3; count of bases not matched to a gene: 4. This CDR3 reads CASSKTGNYNEQFF. In DNA form, the CDR3 reads TGTGCCAGCAGCAAGACAGGGAACTACAATGAGCAGTTCTTC. Variable domain in full (rest from reference TRBV7-3 and TRBJ2-1): GAGVSQTPSNKVTEKGKYVELRCDPISGHTALYWYRQSLGQGPEFLIYFQGTGAADDSGLPNDRFFAVRPEGSVSTLKIQRTERGDSAVYLCASSKTGNYNEQFFGPGTRLTVL.

V usage is TRBV11-2 and J usage is TRBJ2-2, with D perhaps matching TRBD1 (5 bases). This CDR3 is built from 15 residues. Between the trimmed V and J ends, which lost 3 bases and 0 bases, there was a span of 8 bases. Germline V gives CDR1 SGHAT, CDR2 FQNNGV. CDR3 region: CASSFGRANTGELFF. CDR3 bases: TGTGCCAGCAGCTTCGGCAGGGCGAACACCGGGGAGCTGTTTTTT.

This clone was seen only a few times. The chain joins TRBV7-2 to TRBJ2-1; TRBD1 agrees at 12 bases. The CDR3 is 17 amino acids. V dropped 1 base and J dropped 7; count of bases not matched to a gene: 8. The germline gives CDR1 SGHTA, CDR2 FQGNSA. The CDR3 loop is CASSLVGTGGRRNEQFF. As DNA, the CDR3 is TGTGCCAGCAGCTTAGTTGGGACAGGGGGCCGACGGAATGAGCAGTTCTTC.

The chain carries TRBV12-3 or TRBV12-4 and TRBJ1-2; no reliable D call. V lost 1 base and J lost 4, with 7 bases in between. The CDR3 extends over 13 amino acids. CDR3 sequence reads: CASSLVLSYGYTF. The CDR3 bases are TGTGCCAGCAGTTTAGTCCTGAGCTATGGCTACACCTTC.

The chain couples TRBV27 to TRBJ1-5, with 9 bases fitting TRBD1. Germline assignment: CDR1 MNHEY and CDR2 SMNVEV (reference sequence). This CDR3 is built from 15 residues. The V gene end was trimmed by 6 bases and the J gene end by 6 bases; junction bases not matched to a gene: 9. The CDR3 coding sequence is TGTGCCAGCAGCCTTACAGGGGGCGGGGGTCAGCCCCAGCATTTT. Its translation is CASSLTGGGGQPQHF.

This clone appeared a few times. The chain joins TRBV18 to TRBJ2-5; possible D gene TRBD2, 5 bases. CDR3 length: 13 residues. Trimming took off 5 bases at V and 5 bases at J, with 12 bases between the two ends. From germline, CDR1 is KGHSH and CDR2 LQKENI. CDR3 loop: CASSSDGGETQYF. As DNA, the CDR3 is TGTGCCAGCTCATCGGACGGCGGGGAGACCCAGTACTTC.

This chain joins TRBV5-1 and TRBJ2-2; 9 bases fit TRBD1. This CDR3 is 15 amino acids long. V lost 4 bases and J lost 5; bases outside the gene matches: 6. Germline values: CDR1 SGHRS, CDR2 YFSETQ. CDR3 DNA: TGCGCCAGCAGCAGAGGACAGGGGAATACCGGGGAGCTGTTTTTT. This codes for CASSRGQGNTGELFF. The full variable domain, completed using reference TRBV5-1 and TRBJ2-2, is KAGVTQTPRYLIKTRGQQVTLSCSPISGHRSVSWYQQTPGQGLQFLFEYFSETQRNKGNFPGRFSGRQFSNSRSEMNVSTLELGDSALYLCASSRGQGNTGELFFGEGSRLTVL.

The genes are TRBV18 and TRBJ1-1, with unresolved D. Germline lookup yields CDR1 KGHSH and CDR2 LQKENI. The CDR3 contains 14 residues. The V and J ends lost 4 bases and 1 base respectively, with 10 bases between them. This chain's CDR3 is CASSREGTNTEAFF. In DNA, the CDR3 is TGTGCCAGCTCACGGGAGGGCACGAACACTGAAGCTTTCTTT.

The chain links TRBV29-1 to TRBJ2-7, with D maybe TRBD1 (5 bases). This CDR3 contains 14 residues. Germline values: CDR1 SQVTM, CDR2 ANQGSEA. Trimming pared 4 bases from V and 5 bases from J, leaving 18 bases between. This chain's CDR3 is CSVAPTARENEQYF. The CDR3 nucleotides read TGCAGCGTTGCCCCAACCGCCAGGGAAAACGAGCAGTACTTC.

V and J are TRBV18 and TRBJ2-1; 13 nucleotides align to TRBD2. Trimming cost V 6 bases and J 6 bases; bases outside gene matches: 5. The germline CDR1 and CDR2 sequences are KGHSH and LQKENI. This CDR3 has 15 residues. CDR3 in DNA: TGTGCCAGCTCTTCGGGACTAGCGGGACCCAATGAGCAGTTCTTC. It encodes CASSSGLAGPNEQFF.

The chain has TRBV29-1 and TRBJ1-4, with D uncertain. CDR1 and CDR2 (germline): SQVTM, ANQGSEA. This CDR3 is built from 14 residues. With 7 bases removed from V and 5 bases from J, the gap between germline ends came to 17 bases. CDR3 region: CSARGYGVNEKLFF. CDR3 DNA: TGCAGCGCCCGAGGGTACGGGGTGAATGAAAAACTGTTTTTT.

This clone has only a few counts. The chain joins TRBV7-2 to TRBJ2-2; 13 bases map to TRBD2. CDR1 and CDR2 from the germline V gene are SGHTA and FQGNSA. CDR3 length equals 15 residues. The trim removed 6 bases at V and 5 bases at J, leaving 3 bases unmatched. The CDR3: CASRRGLAGTGELFF. The CDR3 coding sequence is TGTGCCAGCAGGAGGGGACTAGCGGGAACCGGGGAGCTGTTTTTT.

This clone came up once. The chain carries TRBV7-9 and TRBJ2-3; a weak D match, TRBD2 (5 bases). Germline V gives CDR1 SEHNR, CDR2 FQNEAQ (reference sequence). The CDR3 covers 15 residues. V lost 8 bases to trimming and J lost 5 bases, with 20 bases between them. In DNA, the CDR3 is TGTGCCAGCCCCTCCGAGGGAAAGTCGGGAGATACGCAGTATTTT. It is translated as CASPSEGKSGDTQYF.

The CDR3 coding sequence is TGCAGCGTTCTTCAGGGGGCAGATACGCAGTATTTT. Translating gives CSVLQGADTQYF. The chain joins TRBV29-1 to TRBJ2-3, with 7 bases identical to TRBD1. The V segment lost 5 bases and the J segment 4 bases; nucleotides outside the gene matches: 3. The CDR3 is 12 amino acids. The germline CDR1 and CDR2 sequences are SQVTM and ANQGSEA.

The genes are TRBV7-8 and TRBJ2-1, with 10 bases identical to TRBD2. V lost 2 bases to trimming and J lost 0 bases; unmatched junction nucleotides: 1. The germline V gene encodes CDR1 SGHVS and CDR2 FQNEAQ. This CDR3 is built from 16 residues. The CDR3 nucleotides read TGTGCCAGCAGCTTATTAGCGGGGGGCTCCTACAATGAGCAGTTCTTC. It is translated as CASSLLAGGSYNEQFF.

The chain recombines TRBV2 with TRBJ1-6; D uncertain. The CDR3 is made up of 14 amino acids. Germline CDR1 SNHLY, CDR2 FYNNEI. Trimming removed 6 bases at V and 9 bases at J, with 15 bases between. The CDR3 is CASRARERFSPLHF. DNA of the CDR3: TGTGCCAGCAGGGCGAGGGAGCGGTTTTCACCCCTCCACTTT.

The J gene is TRBJ2-7, the V gene TRBV5-4, with D perhaps matching TRBD1 (5 bases). Germline values: CDR1 SGHNT, CDR2 YYREEE (reference sequence). This CDR3 comprises 14 residues. Trimming stripped 0 bases from V and 3 bases from J, with 10 bases between. CDR3 residues: CASSLGDSHYEQYF. The CDR3 coding sequence is TGTGCCAGCAGCTTGGGTGACAGTCACTACGAGCAGTACTTC.

This clone has just a few counts. The chain uses TRBV6-6 and TRBJ2-2; D is perhaps TRBD1 (6 bases). The CDR3 is 13 residues long. Germline V CDR1 and CDR2: MNHNY, SVGAGI (reference sequence). Trimming removed 5 bases at V and 7 bases at J, with 11 bases between. The CDR3 region is CASSPGASGELFF. DNA of the CDR3: TGTGCCAGCAGTCCAGGGGCGAGCGGGGAGCTGTTTTTT.

The chain combines TRBV5-1 with TRBJ2-7; D might be TRBD2 (6 bases). The germline V gene encodes CDR1 SGHRS and CDR2 YFSETQ. With 3 bases removed from V and 7 bases from J, the gap between germline ends came to 14 bases. This CDR3 spans 13 amino acids. The CDR3 nucleotides read TGCGCCAGCAGCTACGCCGGGAGCGGGGAGCAGTACTTC. It encodes CASSYAGSGEQYF. Complete variable domain (other parts from reference TRBV5-1 and TRBJ2-7): KAGVTQTPRYLIKTRGQQVTLSCSPISGHRSVSWYQQTPGQGLQFLFEYFSETQRNKGNFPGRFSGRQFSNSRSEMNVSTLELGDSALYLCASSYAGSGEQYFGPGTRLTVT.

The chain combines TRBV11-2 with TRBJ2-1; 8 nucleotides match TRBD2. Germline loops: CDR1 SGHAT, CDR2 FQNNGV. This CDR3 is built from 15 residues. J was trimmed by 9 bases and V by 4 bases; bases with no gene match: 11. CDR3: CASSSPGLVPPEQFF. Here the CDR3 DNA reads TGTGCCAGCAGCTCCCCGGGACTAGTCCCCCCTGAGCAGTTCTTC.

The gene calls are TRBV4-3 and TRBJ2-1; D unclear. Germline CDR1 reads LGHNA; CDR2 reads YSLEER. V lost 0 bases to trimming and J lost 6 bases, with 21 bases between them. This CDR3 comprises 18 residues. The CDR3 region has the DNA TGCGCCAGCAGCCAAGATTTTGCAGTGGCTTTTTCGGGCAATGAGCAGTTCTTC. This encodes CASSQDFAVAFSGNEQFF.